Following are 29 T cell receptor beta chains from one sample sequenced in a study of cytomegalovirus exposure and HLA in healthy donors. With 60 Vbeta and 13 Jbeta primers, the PCR was carried out. Clones were sequenced by immunoSEQ multiplex PCR, and TCRdb holds only the in-frame ones, with some missing. The table records 130,000 or so clones, 75% to 85% of them present only once. Material: PBMCs. These receptor sequences come from a female donor in good health and CMV-seropositive.

A single count supports this clone. V is TRBV6-6 and J is TRBJ1-6, with unresolved D. The V gene lost 5 bases and the J gene lost 9 bases, with 5 bases spanning the gap. Germline lookup yields CDR1 MNHNY and CDR2 SVGAGI (reference sequence). CDR3 length: 11 amino acids. The CDR3 sequence: CASSQFSPLHF. CDR3 bases: TGTGCCAGCAGTCAGTTTTCACCCCTCCACTTT.

This clone is a singleton in its sample. The J gene is TRBJ2-7, the V gene TRBV29-1, with 14 bases aligning to TRBD2. This CDR3 is 23 amino acids long. J lost 0 bases, V lost 4 bases, and 26 bases had no gene match. CDR1 and CDR2 from the germline V gene are SQVTM and ANQGSEA. For the CDR3, the DNA is TGCAGCGTTGTTGGGACTAGCGGGAGTTTCTCGCCGGGGAACTTCAAAAGCTCCTACGAGCAGTACTTC. Protein sequence: CSVVGTSGSFSPGNFKSSYEQYF.

The V and J genes are TRBV5-4 and TRBJ2-5; 8 positions agree with TRBD2. The CDR3 loop spans 14 amino acids. The trim removed 0 bases at V and 4 bases at J, leaving 2 bases unmatched. Germline CDR1 and CDR2: SGHNT and YYREEE (reference sequence). Here the CDR3 DNA reads TGTGCCAGCAGCTTGGGAGCGGGAGTAGAGACCCAGTACTTC. Residues: CASSLGAGVETQYF.

The rearrangement links TRBV5-4 to TRBJ2-2; 13 bases agree with TRBD2. This CDR3 contains 16 residues. Germline CDR1 SGHNT, CDR2 YYREEE (reference sequence). V gave up 3 bases and J gave up 5 bases; unmatched junction bases: 4. The CDR3 reads CASSSLAGGQTGELFF. In DNA form, the CDR3 reads TGTGCCAGCAGCTCACTAGCGGGAGGGCAGACCGGGGAGCTGTTTTTT.

The chain is built from TRBV10-1 and TRBJ2-7; 7 nucleotides align to TRBD2. V lost 0 bases, J lost 3 bases, and 5 bases stayed unmatched. CDR1 is WNHNN and CDR2 is SYGVQD in the germline V gene (reference sequence). The CDR3 extends over 15 amino acids. The chain's CDR3 is CASSESKAGVYEQYF. As DNA, the CDR3 is TGCGCCAGCAGTGAGTCTAAGGCGGGAGTCTACGAGCAGTACTTC.

This sequence joins TRBV27 and TRBJ1-5, with D maybe TRBD1 (6 bases). Trimming stripped 5 bases from V and 4 bases from J, with 21 bases between. Germline V gene sequence: CDR1 MNHEY, CDR2 SMNVEV (reference sequence). This CDR3 region has 17 residues. The CDR3 region is CASSRKGGGAGNQPQHF. CDR3 in DNA: TGTGCCAGCAGTCGTAAAGGGGGGGGCGCGGGGAATCAGCCCCAGCATTTT.

The rearrangement joins TRBV6-4 to TRBJ2-1, with D tentatively TRBD2 (6 bases). This CDR3 is 15 amino acids long. The V gene lost 5 bases and the J gene lost 8 bases, with 19 bases spanning the gap. CDR1 and CDR2 (germline): MRHNA, SNTAGT. The CDR3: CASSQGLGSGDEQFF. CDR3 DNA sequence: TGTGCCAGCAGTCAGGGACTCGGGAGTGGGGATGAGCAGTTCTTC.

This clone occurred a few times. The chain has TRBV11-2 and TRBJ2-7, with D hard to call. V lost 5 bases, J lost 4 bases, and 9 bases lay in between. The CDR3 sequence is 12 residues long. Germline CDR1 reads SGHAT; CDR2 reads FQNNGV. The CDR3 spells CASSLLRYEQYF. The CDR3 region has the DNA TGTGCCAGCAGCCTCCTACGGTACGAGCAGTACTTC.

There are a few counts of this clone. The CDR3 spells CASSERGPEAFF. The DNA of the CDR3 is TGTGCCAGCAGTGAGCGGGGCCCTGAAGCTTTCTTT. The chain is built from TRBV6-5 and TRBJ1-1; D is possibly TRBD1 (5 bases). Per the germline V gene, CDR1 is MNHEY and CDR2 is SVGAGI. The CDR3 contains 12 residues. V was clipped by 5 bases and J by 6 bases, with 10 bases between them.

This chain connects TRBV7-9 to TRBJ2-3; no clear D gene. In germline, CDR1 is SEHNR, CDR2 FQNEAQ (reference sequence). This CDR3 comprises 15 residues. The V and J ends lost 2 bases and 3 bases respectively, with 12 bases between them. CDR3 protein: CASSLSSVGTDTQYF. In DNA form, the CDR3 reads TGTGCCAGCAGCTTATCGTCGGTCGGGACAGATACGCAGTATTTT.

CDR3 in amino acids: CASSARDKANSPLHF. DNA for the CDR3: TGTGCCAGCAGTGCCCGGGACAAGGCGAATTCACCCCTCCACTTT. J is TRBJ1-6 and V is TRBV2; TRBD1 is a possible D gene (6 bases). The germline gives CDR1 SNHLY, CDR2 FYNNEI. V lost 4 bases, J lost 7 bases, and 14 bases lay in between. The CDR3 length is 15 residues.

The chain carries TRBV7-2 and TRBJ2-6, with 8 positions matching TRBD2. Germline V gene lookup returns CDR1 SGHTA and CDR2 FQGNSA. Losses at the gene ends were 1 base for V and 2 bases for J; bases not matched to a gene: 1. The CDR3 sequence is 16 residues long. CDR3 sequence: CASSLGREAGANVLTF. The CDR3 region has the DNA TGTGCCAGCAGCTTAGGGCGGGAGGCTGGGGCCAACGTCCTGACTTTC.

This chain links TRBV25-1 with TRBJ2-2; D remains ambiguous. The CDR3 contains 12 residues. Trimming left V 5 bases short and J 8 bases short, with 9 bases between. The germline V gene encodes CDR1 MGHDK and CDR2 SYGVNS. CDR3 sequence (DNA): TGTGCCAGCAGTCCATTCGAGGGGGAGCTGTTTTTT. Amino acids: CASSPFEGELFF.

A few counts support this clone. The CDR3 bases are TGCACCAGCAGGCGCGGGGGTAGCTCCTACAATGAGCAGTTCTTC. The encoded protein is CTSRRGGSSYNEQFF. The gene calls are TRBV1 and TRBJ2-1; the table's TRBD2 call for D was not verified on the DNA. TRBV1 is given as a pseudogene. CDR3 length: 15 residues.

The chain recombines TRBV6-1 with TRBJ2-3; D unresolved. Germline CDR1 reads MNHNS; CDR2 reads SASEGT. This CDR3 comprises 12 residues. V lost 5 bases and J lost 6, with 9 bases in between. The CDR3 DNA reads as TGTGCCAGCAGTTTAGCAAGGGATACGCAGTATTTT. Translated: CASSLARDTQYF.

J is TRBJ2-3 and V is TRBV29-1; 9 nucleotides match TRBD2. Looked up from germline, CDR1 is SQVTM and CDR2 is ANQGSEA. V was clipped by 4 bases and J by 0 bases; unmatched bases: 11. The CDR3 totals 17 residues. The CDR3 loop reads CSVGRLIAGVSTDTQYF. CDR3 in DNA: TGCAGCGTTGGGAGGCTGATAGCGGGAGTGAGCACAGATACGCAGTATTTT.

The V gene is TRBV5-1, the J gene TRBJ2-1; 10 positions match TRBD2. With 4 bases clipped from V and 6 bases from J, the junction kept 7 bases outside the gene matches. The CDR3 length is 15 residues. Germline loops: CDR1 SGHRS, CDR2 YFSETQ. CDR3 loop: CASSPGTSVSNEQFF. The CDR3 region has the DNA TGCGCCAGCAGCCCCGGGACTAGCGTGTCCAATGAGCAGTTCTTC.

This clone was found once. The rearrangement uses TRBV11-2 and TRBJ2-3, with no clear D. Trimming cost V 1 base and J 0 bases, with 11 bases left between them. This CDR3 is 16 amino acids long. Germline CDR1 SGHAT, CDR2 FQNNGV. In DNA, the CDR3 is TGTGCCAGCAGCTTAGTCGTGGGCGCTAGCACAGATACGCAGTATTTT. Translated: CASSLVVGASTDTQYF.

The chain recombines TRBV20-1 with TRBJ1-2; D not certain. CDR1 DFQATT and CDR2 SNEGSKA come from the germline V gene (reference sequence). V was shortened by 3 bases and J by 8 bases, with 7 bases between the two germline ends. This CDR3 is built from 10 residues. The DNA for the CDR3 is TGCAGTGCTAGGGGCAGCGGCTACACCTTC. Translation: CSARGSGYTF.

This clone was counted once. The gene calls are TRBV6-1 and TRBJ2-5, with 12 nucleotides matching TRBD2. Germline V CDR1 and CDR2: MNHNS, SASEGT. The CDR3 sequence is 16 residues long. With 3 bases clipped from V and 3 bases from J, the junction kept 5 bases outside the gene matches. In DNA, the CDR3 is TGTGCCAGCAGTGACCTTGGACTAGCGGGGAAAGAGACCCAGTACTTC. Encoded protein: CASSDLGLAGKETQYF.

The V call is TRBV9, the J call TRBJ1-1, with D possibly matching TRBD1 (5 bases). The CDR3 covers 18 residues. CDR1 is SGDLS and CDR2 is YYNGEE in the germline V gene. V was cut by 0 bases and J by 0 bases, with 18 bases left in between. CDR3 sequence reads: CASSVDDWTPTLNTEAFF. The CDR3 region has the DNA TGTGCCAGCAGCGTAGATGACTGGACACCTACCTTGAACACTGAAGCTTTCTTT. The complete variable domain, with remaining parts taken from reference TRBV9 and TRBJ1-1, reads DSGVTQTPKHLITATGQRVTLRCSPRSGDLSVYWYQQSLDQGLQFLIQYYNGEERAKGNILERFSAQQFPDLHSELNLSSLELGDSALYFCASSVDDWTPTLNTEAFFGQGTRLTVV.

CDR3 amino acids: CASSPTSGGTSNTDTQYF. For the CDR3, the DNA is TGTGCCAGCAGCCCTACTAGCGGGGGGACCTCAAACACAGATACGCAGTATTTT. This chain uses TRBV7-9 with TRBJ2-3; 12 nucleotides match TRBD2. The CDR3 spans 18 residues. Germline CDR1 and CDR2: SEHNR and FQNEAQ (reference sequence). Trimming removed 5 bases from V and 2 bases from J; junction bases left unmatched: 11.

CDR3 nucleotide sequence: TGTGCCACCAGCAGGGGACAGGGAACAGCGGACACCGGGGAGCTGTTTTTT. Its translation: CATSRGQGTADTGELFF. The rearrangement uses TRBV15 and TRBJ2-2; 9 positions agree with TRBD1. Germline-derived CDR1 and CDR2 are LNHNV and YYDKDF (reference sequence). Trimming took 3 bases from V and 3 from J; bases not matched to a gene: 8. The CDR3 spans 17 residues.

The rearrangement links TRBV5-6 to TRBJ2-7; the match to TRBD1 covers 9 bases. Germline loops: CDR1 SGHDT, CDR2 YYEEEE. The CDR3 sequence is 15 residues long. The V and J ends lost 4 bases and 0 bases, in that order; junction bases with no gene match: 5. CDR3 sequence: CASSTPGQGSYEQYF. CDR3 bases: TGTGCCAGCAGCACTCCGGGACAGGGCTCCTACGAGCAGTACTTC.

V is TRBV4-2 and J is TRBJ1-3; 7 bases line up with TRBD1. The ends lost 4 bases at V and 0 bases at J; junction bases unmatched: 6. CDR1 is LGHNA, CDR2 YNFKEQ, per germline. This CDR3 region has 16 residues. The CDR3 spells CASSPRGGSSGNTIYF. The CDR3 DNA follows: TGTGCCAGCAGCCCCAGAGGGGGCAGCTCTGGAAACACCATATATTTT.

This clone was counted a few times. The chain is built from TRBV29-1 and TRBJ1-2; D gene ambiguous. Trimming removed 3 bases at V and 2 bases at J, with 10 bases between. The CDR3 has 13 residues. Per germline, CDR1 SQVTM and CDR2 ANQGSEA. The chain's CDR3 is CSVDTESNYGYTF. The CDR3 bases are TGCAGCGTTGATACAGAGTCAAACTATGGCTACACCTTC.

This clone was seen more than once but under ten times. The rearrangement joins TRBV13 to TRBJ2-1, with D perhaps TRBD2 (5 bases). There are 15 residues in the CDR3. Germline CDR1 PRHDT, CDR2 FYEKMQ (reference sequence). The germline V and J ends were trimmed by 4 bases and 5 bases, with 15 bases remaining between them. This chain's CDR3 is CASSSRGSMNNEQFF. CDR3 DNA: TGTGCCAGCAGCTCCCGGGGAAGCATGAACAATGAGCAGTTCTTC.

This clone showed up just once. The gene calls are TRBV13 and TRBJ2-5; D is possibly TRBD1 (5 bases). Per the germline V gene, CDR1 is PRHDT and CDR2 is FYEKMQ (reference sequence). The CDR3 extends over 13 amino acids. Deletions cut 7 bases from V and 4 bases from J, with 13 bases between. This CDR3 reads CASMSRVAETQYF. The CDR3, as DNA: TGTGCCAGCATGTCCAGGGTGGCAGAGACCCAGTACTTC.

CDR3 sequence (DNA): TGCGCCAGCAGCCCGGGGGTTAATCAGCCCCAGCATTTT. Residues: CASSPGVNQPQHF. The chain carries TRBV5-1 and TRBJ1-5, with D perhaps matching TRBD1 (5 bases). CDR3 size: 13 residues. The germline V gene has CDR1 SGHRS and CDR2 YFSETQ. The V and J ends lost 4 bases and 4 bases respectively, with 9 bases between them.